This T cell receptor (beta chain) was documented in a study of cytomegalovirus exposure and HLA in healthy donors. This CDR3 is 16 amino acids long. After removal of 5 bases from V and 0 bases from J, the junction contained 9 bases not matched to a gene. CDR1 is WSHSY, CDR2 SAAADI, per germline. Primers: 60 Vbeta forward and 13 Jbeta reverse. In the original workflow: Later, 80 million or so unique TCR beta chains were counted in an analysis, and approximately 10 million of them were shared. Profiled with immunoSEQ multiplex PCR; TCRdb holds only in-frame clones, not every one. Clone size and the V and J calls come from that table; the DNA yielded D and trimming. The sample has roughly 71,000 clones; 62% are singletons.

The material sequenced was PBMCs. The receptor's source is a man between 25 and 39 years old in good health and CMV-seronegative. V gene TRBV10-2 combines with J gene TRBJ1-2, with TRBD1 matching 7 bases. The CDR3 DNA is TGCGCCAGCAGTCACGACAGGGTGGGAGCTAACTATGGCTACACCTTC. Amino acids: CASSHDRVGANYGYTF.